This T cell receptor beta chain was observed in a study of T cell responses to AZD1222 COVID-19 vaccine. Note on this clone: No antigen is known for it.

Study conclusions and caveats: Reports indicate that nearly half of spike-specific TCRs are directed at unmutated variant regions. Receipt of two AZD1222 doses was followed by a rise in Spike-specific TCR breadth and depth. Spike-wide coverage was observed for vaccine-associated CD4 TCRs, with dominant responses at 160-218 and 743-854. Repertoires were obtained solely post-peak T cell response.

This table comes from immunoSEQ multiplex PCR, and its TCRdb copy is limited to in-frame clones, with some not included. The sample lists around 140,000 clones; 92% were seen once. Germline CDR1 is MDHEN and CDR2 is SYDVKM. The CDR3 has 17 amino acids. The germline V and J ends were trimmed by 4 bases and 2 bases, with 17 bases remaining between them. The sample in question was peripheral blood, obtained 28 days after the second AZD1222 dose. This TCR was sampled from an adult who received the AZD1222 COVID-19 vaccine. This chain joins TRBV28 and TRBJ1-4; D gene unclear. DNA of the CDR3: TGTGCCAGCAGTTCCCGGGCAACCGGAAGGACTAATGAAAAACTGTTTTTT. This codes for CASSSRATGRTNEKLFF.